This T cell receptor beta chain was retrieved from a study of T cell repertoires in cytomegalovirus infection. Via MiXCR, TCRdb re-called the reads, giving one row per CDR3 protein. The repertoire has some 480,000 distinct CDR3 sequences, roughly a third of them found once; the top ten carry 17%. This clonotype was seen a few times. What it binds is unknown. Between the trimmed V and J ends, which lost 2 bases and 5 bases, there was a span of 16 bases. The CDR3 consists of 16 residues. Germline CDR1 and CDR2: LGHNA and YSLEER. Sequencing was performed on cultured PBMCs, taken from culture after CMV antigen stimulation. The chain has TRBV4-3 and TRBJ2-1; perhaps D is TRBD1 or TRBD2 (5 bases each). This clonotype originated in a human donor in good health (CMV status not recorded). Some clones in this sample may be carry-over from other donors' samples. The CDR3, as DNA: TGCGCCAGCAGCCAAAACTCAGGGAGAGGAAACAATGAGCAGTTCTTC. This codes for CASSQNSGRGNNEQFF.